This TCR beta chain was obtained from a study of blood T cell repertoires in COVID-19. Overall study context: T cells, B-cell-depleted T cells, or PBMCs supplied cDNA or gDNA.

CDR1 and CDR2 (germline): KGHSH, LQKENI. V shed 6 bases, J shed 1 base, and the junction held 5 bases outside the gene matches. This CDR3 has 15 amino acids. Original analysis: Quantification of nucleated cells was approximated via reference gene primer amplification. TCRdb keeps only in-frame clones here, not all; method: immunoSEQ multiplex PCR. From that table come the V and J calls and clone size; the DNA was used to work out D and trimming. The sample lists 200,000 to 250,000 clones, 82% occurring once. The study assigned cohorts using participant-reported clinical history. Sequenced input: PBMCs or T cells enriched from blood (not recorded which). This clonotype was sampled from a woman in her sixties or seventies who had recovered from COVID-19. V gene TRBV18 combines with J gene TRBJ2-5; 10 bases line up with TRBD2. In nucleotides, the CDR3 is TGTGCCAGCTCTCAGCGGGGGGGGATCCAAGAGACCCAGTACTTC. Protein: CASSQRGGIQETQYF.